The source of this TCR beta chain is a study of vaccination and CD4 T cells after COVID-19. The Oncomine TCR Beta short-read assay generated sequence data from the DNA of cultured CD4+ T cells. From CD4+ T cells that had been cultured, genomic DNA was extracted. TCRdb called the PCR reads again in MiXCR, with one record for every CDR3 protein. The sample shows under 3,500 distinct CDR3 sequences, 24% of them seen only once. This clonotype was detected a few times. Its target is not known. V lost 7 bases, J lost 10 bases, and 17 bases lay in between. Germline CDR1 ENHRY, CDR2 SYGVKD. This CDR3 spans 14 amino acids. Study findings and constraints: Looking at convalescent patients, 304 of their 307 vaccine-specific clones were spike mono-reactive.

The treatment: roughly 10-day PBMC culture with coronavirus spike peptide pools or control peptides (ViraFEST assay). The TCR comes from a human donor who had recovered from COVID-19. The source was CD4+ T cells from blood, cultured in vitro, collected after SARS-CoV-2 vaccination. The chain couples TRBV10-3 to TRBJ1-6; D remains unclear. CDR3 in DNA: TGTGCCATCAAAGCTGAAGGGAGGCAATCACCCCTCCACTTT. Its translation: CAIKAEGRQSPLHF.